The count of the clone carrying this T cell receptor beta chain is one. Its specificity is not known. Naive CD4+ T cells were purified with Tregs depleted by CD25. V shed 6 bases and J shed 8 bases, with 19 bases lying between them. Germline V gene data show CDR1 as MDHEN and CDR2 as SYDVKM. The CDR3 has 15 residues. After constant-region reverse-primer amplification, full-length variable regions underwent semi-nested PCR with Nested Universal Primer A. Via MiXCR, TCRdb re-called the 5' RACE reads, giving one row per CDR3 protein. The table records about 54,000 distinct CDR3 sequences, approximately 17% of them present only once. Whole-study results and caveats: The TCR gene usage of tumor memory CD4+ T cells clustered together with blood and lymph node memory CD4+ cells and with lymph node naive CD4+ cells.

The receptor was derived from a female donor with breast cancer. This chain connects TRBV28 to TRBJ1-4; D may be TRBD1 (6 bases). Sequencing input: naive CD4+ T cells sorted from blood. Subset here: naive CD4+ T cells, CD4+CD45RA+CD25-. Written as DNA, the CDR3 is TGTGCCAGCAGCCCACCCAGGGGTAGGGGCGAAAAACTGTTTTTT. This encodes CASSPPRGRGEKLFF.